The 21 T cell receptor beta chains reported below all come from one sample, sequenced in a study of blood T cell repertoires in COVID-19. Some clones are missing from TCRdb's copy, which holds only in-frame ones; the method was immunoSEQ multiplex PCR. Of more than 55,000 clones in the sample, 88% were seen once. Sequenced material: peripheral blood. These receptors were collected from a woman between 70 and 85 years old with acute or convalescent COVID-19.

The chain couples TRBV28 to TRBJ1-1; no definite D call. Germline CDR1 is MDHEN and CDR2 is SYDVKM. CDR3 length: 12 amino acids. The V end lost 3 bases, the J end lost 5 bases, and 7 bases lay between the germline ends. CDR3: CASSFKRTEAFF. The CDR3 DNA is TGTGCCAGCAGTTTTAAGCGGACTGAAGCTTTCTTT.

In its sample, this clone was seen once. This chain joins TRBV27 and TRBJ1-2; 8 nucleotides line up with TRBD1. The CDR3 spans 15 residues. V trimming: 0 bases; J trimming: 7 bases; junction bases outside the gene matches: 7. The germline gives CDR1 MNHEY, CDR2 SMNVEV (reference sequence). CDR3 sequence (DNA): TGTGCCAGCAGTTTATCGGGTGGACAGGGTATTGGCTACACCTTC. Its protein is CASSLSGGQGIGYTF.

Here the CDR3 reads CASSGGSGGAYEQYF. The DNA for the CDR3 is TGTGCCAGCAGCGGAGGTAGCGGGGGGGCCTACGAGCAGTACTTC. V and J are TRBV9 and TRBJ2-7; 11 nucleotides agree with TRBD2. The germline V gene has CDR1 SGDLS and CDR2 YYNGEE. This CDR3 has 15 residues. The trim removed 3 bases at V and 2 bases at J, leaving 4 bases unmatched.

This clone was recorded only once. The chain is built from TRBV4-2 and TRBJ1-6, with 7 bases lining up with TRBD1. This CDR3 is built from 15 residues. The germline CDR1 and CDR2 sequences are LGHNA and YNFKEQ. J gave up 10 bases and V 1 base, and 7 bases lay outside the gene matches. CDR3 amino acids: CASSQAEGAESPLHF. CDR3 sequence (DNA): TGTGCCAGCAGCCAAGCGGAGGGGGCGGAATCACCCCTCCACTTT.

The chain recombines TRBV29-1 with TRBJ2-2, with 8 bases aligning to TRBD1. Trimming at V came to 4 bases and at J to 3 bases, leaving 7 bases not matched to a gene. The CDR3 has 15 amino acids. Germline values: CDR1 SQVTM, CDR2 ANQGSEA. The CDR3 region is CSVGLGQVYTGELFF. CDR3 DNA: TGCAGCGTTGGATTGGGACAGGTCTACACCGGGGAGCTGTTTTTT.

The J gene is TRBJ1-1, the V gene TRBV5-1; 7 bases fit TRBD1. V trimming: 6 bases; J trimming: 1 base; junction bases outside the gene matches: 9. The CDR3 consists of 15 residues. Germline lookup yields CDR1 SGHRS and CDR2 YFSETQ. The CDR3 sequence is CASKEGARENTEAFF. DNA of the CDR3: TGCGCCAGCAAGGAGGGGGCGCGTGAGAACACTGAAGCTTTCTTT.

This rearrangement joins TRBV28 to TRBJ1-4; maybe TRBD1 (5 bases). The length of the CDR3 is 14 residues. Germline V lookup: CDR1 MDHEN, CDR2 SYDVKM. Trimming shortened V by 11 bases and J by 7 bases, and 20 bases separated the two germline ends. The CDR3 nucleotides read TGTGCCTGCCGTAGGGGACCGGGGGTTGAAAAACTGTTTTTT. It translates to CACRRGPGVEKLFF. Using reference TRBV28 and TRBJ1-4 for the parts outside the CDR3, the full variable domain is DVKVTQSSRYLVKRTGEKVFLECVQDMDHENMFWYRQDPGLGLRLIYFSYDVKMKEKGDIPEGYSVSREKKERFSLILESASTNQTSMYLCACRRGPGVEKLFFGSGTQLSVL.

V is TRBV12-3 or TRBV12-4 and J is TRBJ1-2; D unclear. Trimming removed 3 bases at V and 4 bases at J, with 9 bases between. The CDR3 sequence is 13 residues long. The CDR3 protein is CASSFSLPYGYTF. The DNA for the CDR3 is TGTGCCAGCAGTTTCAGTTTACCCTATGGCTACACCTTC.

The rearrangement links TRBV4-2 to TRBJ2-7; 11 positions agree with TRBD2. V was clipped by 4 bases and J by 0 bases; unmatched bases: 2. CDR3 length: 15 amino acids. Per germline, CDR1 LGHNA and CDR2 YNFKEQ. The CDR3 DNA sequence: TGTGCCAGCAGCCTAGCGGGAGGGCCCTCCTACGAGCAGTACTTC. Residues: CASSLAGGPSYEQYF.

This sequence joins TRBV7-9 and TRBJ2-6, with 12 nucleotides matching TRBD1. V gave up 6 bases and J gave up 4 bases; unmatched junction bases: 10. The V gene's germline CDR1 is SEHNR and CDR2 FQNEAQ (reference sequence). The CDR3 length is 18 residues. CDR3 sequence: CASRGTGGNSQGANVLTF. In DNA, the CDR3 is TGTGCCAGCAGAGGGACAGGGGGCAACAGTCAGGGGGCCAACGTCCTGACTTTC.

In this sample, this clone turned up once. V gene TRBV18 combines with J gene TRBJ1-1; no reliable D call. The V gene lost 3 bases and the J gene lost 4 bases, with 9 bases spanning the gap. The length of the CDR3 is 13 residues. Germline V gene sequence: CDR1 KGHSH, CDR2 LQKENI. CDR3 amino acids: CASSPREATEAFF. CDR3 bases: TGTGCCAGCTCACCCCGGGAGGCCACTGAAGCTTTCTTT.

The chain uses TRBV19 and TRBJ1-2; D not certain. The V end lost 3 bases, the J end lost 5 bases, and 13 bases lay between the germline ends. The CDR3 length is 14 residues. The V gene's germline CDR1 is LNHDA and CDR2 SQIVND (reference sequence). The CDR3 protein is CASSMATIPYGYTF. In nucleotides, the CDR3 is TGTGCCAGTAGTATGGCAACAATTCCTTATGGCTACACCTTC.

This clone was counted between two and nine times. The chain recombines TRBV5-8 with TRBJ1-5; possible D gene TRBD1, 6 bases. The germline V gene encodes CDR1 SGHTS and CDR2 YDEGEE. V was pared by 5 bases and J by 7 bases, with 10 bases between. The CDR3 runs 12 residues. The CDR3 spells CASSWGGQPQHF. The CDR3 nucleotides are TGTGCCAGCAGTTGGGGGGGCCAGCCCCAGCATTTT.

J is TRBJ2-3 and V is TRBV2; 7 bases align to TRBD1. V was clipped by 6 bases and J by 0 bases; unmatched bases: 3. Germline V gene data show CDR1 as SNHLY and CDR2 as FYNNEI. This CDR3 has 14 residues. As DNA, the CDR3 is TGTGCCAGCAGAAGGGGGCTCAGCACAGATACGCAGTATTTT. It is translated as CASRRGLSTDTQYF. The whole variable domain, remainder taken from reference TRBV2 and TRBJ2-3, is EPEVTQTPSHQVTQMGQEVILRCVPISNHLYFYWYRQILGQKVEFLVSFYNNEISEKSEIFDDQFSVERPDGSNFTLKIRSTKLEDSAMYFCASRRGLSTDTQYFGPGTRLTVL.

The chain recombines TRBV6-1 with TRBJ1-4; D uncertain. Germline assignment: CDR1 MNHNS and CDR2 SASEGT. The CDR3 has 13 amino acids. Trimming cost V 6 bases and J 5 bases, with 10 bases left between them. CDR3 protein: CASSQAGNEKLFF. CDR3 in DNA: TGTGCCAGCAGCCAAGCAGGCAATGAAAAACTGTTTTTT.

The chain is built from TRBV6-5 and TRBJ1-1, with D maybe TRBD1 (5 bases). Trimming removed 8 bases from V and 7 bases from J, with 17 bases in between. Germline V gene data show CDR1 as MNHEY and CDR2 as SVGAGI. This CDR3 comprises 13 residues. This CDR3 is CASRKDKAVEAFF. CDR3 DNA sequence: TGTGCCAGCCGCAAGGACAAGGCTGTTGAAGCTTTCTTT.

The chain employs TRBV12-3 or TRBV12-4 and TRBJ1-1, with D hard to call. The germline V and J ends were trimmed by 3 bases and 5 bases, with 10 bases remaining between them. CDR3 size: 13 residues. CDR3 DNA: TGTGCCAGCAGTTTTTCGGGTGGTACTGAAGCTTTCTTT. Amino acid sequence: CASSFSGGTEAFF.

This clone was observed once. The V call is TRBV19, the J call TRBJ2-2; TRBD1 is a possible D gene (6 bases). The V and J ends lost 8 bases and 7 bases respectively, with 20 bases between them. Germline CDR1 and CDR2: LNHDA and SQIVND (reference sequence). This CDR3 contains 15 residues. CDR3 nucleotide sequence: TGTGCCAGTCAAGGGCAGGGGCTCACCGGCGGGGAGCTGTTTTTT. The encoded protein is CASQGQGLTGGELFF.

The rearrangement links TRBV5-1 to TRBJ1-2, with a weak D call TRBD1 (6 bases). CDR1 SGHRS and CDR2 YFSETQ come from the germline V gene. Trimming cost V 4 bases and J 0 bases, with 22 bases left between them. The CDR3 contains 18 residues. Written as DNA, the CDR3 is TGCGCCAGCAGCCAAGGAGGACACCGGACAGACCCTAACTATGGCTACACCTTC. Protein: CASSQGGHRTDPNYGYTF.

The chain has TRBV3-1 (or the pseudogene TRBV3-2) and TRBJ1-1; D gene ambiguous. In germline, CDR1 is LGHDT, CDR2 YNNKEL (reference sequence). The CDR3 loop spans 13 amino acids. V lost 6 bases, J lost 1 base, and 9 bases lay in between. In DNA form, the CDR3 reads TGTGCCAGCAGTGACACAGCGAACACTGAAGCTTTCTTT. Translating gives CASSDTANTEAFF.

The gene calls are TRBV28 and TRBJ1-2; 7 bases match TRBD1. Trimming removed 2 bases from V and 4 bases from J; junction bases left unmatched: 1. Germline loops: CDR1 MDHEN, CDR2 SYDVKM. This CDR3 region has 13 residues. CDR3 bases: TGTGCCAGCAGTTTACCAGGGGGCTATGGCTACACCTTC. Translated: CASSLPGGYGYTF.